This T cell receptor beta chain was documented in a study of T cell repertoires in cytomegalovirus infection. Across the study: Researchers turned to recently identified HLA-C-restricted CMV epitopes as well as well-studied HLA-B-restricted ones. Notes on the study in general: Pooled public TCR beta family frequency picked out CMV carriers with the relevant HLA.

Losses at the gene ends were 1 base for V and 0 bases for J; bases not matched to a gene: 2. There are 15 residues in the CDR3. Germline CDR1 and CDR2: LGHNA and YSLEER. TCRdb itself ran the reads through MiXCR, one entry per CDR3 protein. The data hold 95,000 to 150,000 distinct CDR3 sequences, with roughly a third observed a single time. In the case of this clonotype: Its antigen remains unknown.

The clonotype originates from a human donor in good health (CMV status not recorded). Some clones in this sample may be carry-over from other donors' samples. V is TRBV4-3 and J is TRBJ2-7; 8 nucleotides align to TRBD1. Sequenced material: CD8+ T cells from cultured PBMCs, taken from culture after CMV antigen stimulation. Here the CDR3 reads CASSQGQGASYEQYF. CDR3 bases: TGCGCCAGCAGCCAAGGCCAGGGGGCCTCCTACGAGCAGTACTTC.